The rows below give T cell receptor beta chains drawn from one sample of a study of OX40 agonist ivuxolimab in advanced cancers. TCRdb keeps only in-frame clones here, not all; method: immunoSEQ multiplex PCR. The repertoire holds more than 80,000 clones, with approximately 90% as singletons. The source material was CD4+ or CD8+ T cells sorted from blood, sampled in a trial of the OX40 agonist ivuxolimab. All receptors come from an adult with an advanced solid tumor such as melanoma, head and neck, liver or kidney cancer. CDR3s leave out the opening cysteine and the closing phenylalanine or tryptophan.

J gene: TRBJ2-3
V gene: TRBV5-5
CDR3 protein: ASSFQIRALTDTQY

J gene: TRBJ1-6
V gene: TRBV30
CDR3 protein: AWTLDWTGFAGSYNSPLH

J gene: TRBJ1-3
V gene: TRBV5-6
CDR3 protein: ASSLERYGNTIY

J gene: TRBJ2-7
V gene: TRBV7-2
CDR3 protein: ASSFSSGVNEQY

J gene: TRBJ2-3
V gene: TRBV7-2
CDR3 protein: ASSLMRGDTQY

J gene: TRBJ2-3
V gene: TRBV28
CDR3 protein: ASRGGAGNTDTQY

J gene: TRBJ1-1
V gene: TRBV12-5
CDR3 protein: ASGLAGGKTEAF

J gene: TRBJ2-2
V gene: TRBV2
CDR3 protein: ASGGALDTGELF

J gene: TRBJ2-1
V gene: TRBV4-2
CDR3 protein: ASSRELAGTYNEQF

J gene: TRBJ2-4
V gene: TRBV5-8
CDR3 protein: ASSLNVGSFRAKNIQY

J gene: TRBJ2-2
V gene: TRBV18
CDR3 protein: ASSPWEDTGELF

J gene: TRBJ2-7
V gene: TRBV28
CDR3 protein: ASSLSVSYEQY

J gene: TRBJ2-5
V gene: TRBV9
CDR3 protein: ASSQTGLGETQY

J gene: TRBJ1-1
V gene: TRBV27
CDR3 protein: ASSLTLGRLNTEAF

J gene: TRBJ2-3
V gene: TRBV27
CDR3 protein: ASRPSGFTDTQY

J gene: TRBJ1-1
V gene: TRBV28
CDR3 protein: ACLGTVNTEAF

J gene: TRBJ1-1
V gene: TRBV6-1
CDR3 protein: ASSDSIGSTEAF

J gene: TRBJ1-4
V gene: TRBV2
CDR3 protein: ASAAAQVGEKLF

J gene: TRBJ2-5
V gene: TRBV18
CDR3 protein: ASSPLGQGQEETQY

J gene: TRBJ2-7
V gene: TRBV7-7
CDR3 protein: ASSPLILDREQY

J gene: TRBJ2-1
V gene: TRBV7-9
CDR3 protein: ASSPGSREQF

J gene: TRBJ1-2
V gene: TRBV7-2
CDR3 protein: ASSLPGSNGYT

J gene: TRBJ2-6
V gene: TRBV5-5
CDR3 protein: ASSLSSSGANVLT

J gene: TRBJ1-1
V gene: TRBV28
CDR3 protein: ESSGNTEAF

J gene: TRBJ2-3
V gene: TRBV6-6
CDR3 protein: ASRPYSGGGIGTQY